This TCR beta chain was observed in a study of blood T cell repertoires in COVID-19. Study-wide background: Researchers got acute and convalescent COVID-19 samples from the United States, Italy and Spain. Nucleic acid was either cDNA or gDNA, and it came from T cells, B-cell-depleted T cells, or PBMCs.

Original data processing: Amplifying reference gene primers gave estimates of nucleated cell counts. Generated by immunoSEQ multiplex PCR, the TCRdb table keeps only in-frame clones and is missing some. V and J calls and clone size are copied from that table; D and trimming were computed from the DNA. This sample has some 150,000 clones, with approximately 86% found just once. This CDR3 has 18 amino acids. Losses at the gene ends were 0 bases for V and 1 base for J; bases not matched to a gene: 10. CDR1 SEHNR and CDR2 FQNEAQ come from the germline V gene (reference sequence). The clonotype was recovered from a woman between 50 and 59 years old with acute or convalescent COVID-19. Sequencing was done on a sample of peripheral blood. The chain employs TRBV7-9 and TRBJ2-7; 9 bases map to TRBD1. The CDR3 sequence is CASSLALSQTGGSYEQYF. Here the CDR3 DNA reads TGTGCCAGCAGCTTAGCGCTAAGCCAGACAGGGGGATCCTACGAGCAGTACTTC.